These T cell receptor beta chains were read from a single sample in a study of cytomegalovirus exposure and HLA in healthy donors. TCRdb's table, derived via immunoSEQ multiplex PCR, lists solely in-frame clones and lacks some. The data contain some 110,000 clones, about 87% of them singletons. The sample taken for sequencing was PBMCs. The receptors stem from a woman under 30 in good health and CMV-seropositive. The CDR3 runs from the conserved cysteine through the conserved F or W. A D gene is named only where the DNA matches it firmly. Size is omitted from some rows. Given values are once, few, many or a class for expanded clones.

cdr3_nt	cdr3_aa	v_call	j_call	clone_size	d_call
TGTGCCAGCTCACCTGGGACAGCCAATCAGCCCCAGCATTTT	CASSPGTANQPQHF	TRBV18	TRBJ1-5	once	TRBD1
TGTGCCAGTAGTATGGACAGAACGCAGTACTTC	CASSMDRTQYF	TRBV19	TRBJ2-7	NA	NA
TGTGCCAGCAGTGAACTGCGGAACACCGGGGAGCTGTTTTTT	CASSELRNTGELFF	TRBV2	TRBJ2-2	NA	NA
TGTGCCAGCAGTTTTGACGGGGGGGCAAAGGGGCAAGAGACCCAGTACTTC	CASSFDGGAKGQETQYF	TRBV28	TRBJ2-5	NA	TRBD2
TGTGCCAGCAGCCCCGAGGGCGGAAGCTATGGCTACACCTTC	CASSPEGGSYGYTF	TRBV7-9	TRBJ1-2	NA	NA
TGTGCCAGCACCGGGACACCGAACACCGGGGAGCTGTTTTTT	CASTGTPNTGELFF	TRBV2	TRBJ2-2	NA	NA
TGTGCCAGCAGTTCAGGGACATCTGGGGCCAACGTCCTGACTTTC	CASSSGTSGANVLTF	TRBV13	TRBJ2-6	NA	NA
TGTGCCACCAGCAGTCCCCTCGGAGGGGGCAAGAATAAAAGAACGCAAGAGACCCAGTACTTC	CATSSPLGGGKNKRTQETQYF	TRBV15	TRBJ2-5	NA	NA
TGTGCCAGCAGTGGCACAGGGGCCGGGGTTGGGTCACCCCTCCACTTT	CASSGTGAGVGSPLHF	TRBV6-1	TRBJ1-6	NA	TRBD1
TGTGCCAGCAGGGACGGACTAGCGGACCACAATGAGCAGTTCTTC	CASRDGLADHNEQFF	TRBV6-5	TRBJ2-1	once	TRBD2
TGTGCCAGCAGCCCAAGGGACAGGGCCTCCTACAATGAGCAGTTCTTC	CASSPRDRASYNEQFF	TRBV14	TRBJ2-1	NA	TRBD1
TGTGCCAGCAGTGGACAGGGGTCGAACACTGAAGCTTTCTTT	CASSGQGSNTEAFF	TRBV25-1	TRBJ1-1	NA	TRBD1